This passage covers 11 T cell receptor beta chains from one sample sequenced in a study of T cells after yellow fever vaccination. One entry per CDR3 protein, called by TCRdb with MiXCR from the 5' RACE reads. The table records 250,000 or so distinct CDR3 sequences, approximately 3.6% of them present only once. The source was PBMCs, collected 15 days after the yellow fever booster vaccination. These receptors were obtained from a man aged 18 to 30 who received the YFV17D yellow fever vaccine.

This clonotype has a count of ten or more. The J gene is TRBJ2-2, the V gene TRBV3-1; D gene unclear. Germline CDR1 LGHDT, CDR2 YNNKEL (reference sequence). The ends were cut back, 1 base at V and 0 bases at J, with 9 bases in the middle. This CDR3 is 16 amino acids long. The CDR3 loop is CASSQGLPSNTGELFF. As DNA, the CDR3 is TGTGCCAGCAGCCAAGGTCTACCCTCGAACACCGGGGAGCTGTTTTTT.

This clonotype was picked up many times. The CDR3 bases are TGTGCCAGCAGCTTACGTCCGACAGAGTATATCTCCTACGAGCAGTACTTC. It codes for CASSLRPTEYISYEQYF. The J gene is TRBJ2-7, the V gene TRBV7-8, with D maybe TRBD1 (5 bases). Trimming removed 2 bases at V and 0 bases at J, with 17 bases between. CDR1 SGHVS and CDR2 FQNEAQ come from the germline V gene. The CDR3 runs to 17 residues.

This clonotype was found many times. The chain recombines TRBV6-6 with TRBJ2-3; 10 nucleotides align to TRBD2. The CDR3 is 17 residues long. Per the germline V gene, CDR1 is MNHNY and CDR2 is SVGAGI (reference sequence). V lost 7 bases to trimming and J lost 2 bases; unmatched junction nucleotides: 12. CDR3 sequence reads: CASNYPPSGGVTDTQYF. CDR3 sequence (DNA): TGTGCCAGCAACTACCCCCCCAGCGGGGGGGTCACAGATACGCAGTATTTT.

As to this clonotype: A much larger clone differs by one base, so this may be a read error. The chain carries TRBV6-6 and TRBJ1-1; TRBD1 matches 11 bases. The CDR3 loop spans 15 amino acids. With 8 bases clipped from V and 4 bases from J, the junction kept 9 bases outside the gene matches. Germline-derived CDR1 and CDR2 are MNHNY and SVGAGI (reference sequence). The CDR3 loop is CASCSDRGPVTEAFF. In nucleotides, the CDR3 is TGTGCCAGCTGTTCGGACAGGGGGCCGGTCACTGAAGCTTTCTTT.

Many counts were recorded for this clonotype. This chain connects TRBV7-9 to TRBJ1-1; no firm D call. The germline V gene encodes CDR1 SEHNR and CDR2 FQNEAQ (reference sequence). The CDR3 spans 13 residues. Trimming took 2 bases from V and 11 from J, leaving 15 bases between them. CDR3 bases: TGTGCCAGCAGCTTATCTTTCCGGCATGCGGCTTTCTTT. The encoded protein is CASSLSFRHAAFF.

This clonotype has more than one count but fewer than ten. J is TRBJ1-5 and V is TRBV12-3 or TRBV12-4; TRBD1 might be the D (5 bases). The V end lost 6 bases, the J end lost 6 bases, and 15 bases lay between the germline ends. The CDR3 has 14 residues. CDR3 coding DNA: TGTGCCAGCAGGGCTCAGGAGGGGAGTCAGCCCCAGCATTTT. Translation: CASRAQEGSQPQHF.

This chain uses TRBV25-1 with TRBJ2-3; D call uncertain. Germline CDR1 and CDR2: MGHDK and SYGVNS. The CDR3 spans 14 residues. The V gene lost 3 bases and the J gene lost 5 bases, with 12 bases spanning the gap. As DNA, the CDR3 is TGTGCCAGCAGTGAGGGGTCTACAAAAGATACGCAGTATTTT. It specifies CASSEGSTKDTQYF.

There are many counts of this clonotype. The rearrangement uses TRBV4-1 and TRBJ2-4, with TRBD1 matching over 9 bases. V trimming: 3 bases; J trimming: 1 base; junction bases outside the gene matches: 7. Germline assignment: CDR1 MGHRA and CDR2 YSYEKL. The CDR3 is 17 residues long. The CDR3: CASSQPGTGYAKNIQYF. CDR3 in DNA: TGCGCCAGCAGCCAGCCCGGGACAGGGTATGCCAAAAACATTCAGTACTTC.

This clonotype was counted at least ten times. The chain recombines TRBV9 with TRBJ2-2; D gene uncertain. The germline CDR1 and CDR2 sequences are SGDLS and YYNGEE. V dropped 4 bases and J dropped 2 bases, with 12 bases sitting between them. This CDR3 is built from 15 residues. DNA of the CDR3: TGTGCCAGCAGCCTCACATGGGGTAACACCGGGGAGCTGTTTTTT. It is translated as CASSLTWGNTGELFF.

Concerning this clonotype itself: A much larger clone differs from this one at a single base, so this may be a read error. The CDR3 loop is CASSGRTHYF. The CDR3 DNA is TGTGCCAGCAGCGGGAGGACCCACTACTTC. The genes are TRBV6-6 and TRBJ2-5, with 7 positions matching TRBD2. Germline V lookup: CDR1 MNHNY, CDR2 SVGAGI (reference sequence). The CDR3 extends over 10 amino acids.

The table lists this clonotype with many counts. This sequence joins TRBV7-7 and TRBJ2-7; perhaps TRBD1 as D (6 bases). V lost 2 bases and J 7 bases, leaving 9 bases between the germline ends. The CDR3 contains 12 residues. Per the germline V gene, CDR1 is SSHAT and CDR2 is FNYEAQ (reference sequence). The CDR3 protein is CASSLIGGEQYF. The CDR3 bases are TGTGCCAGCAGCTTAATAGGGGGTGAGCAGTACTTC.